This T cell receptor beta chain was sequenced in a study of human T cells and chemical hapten exposure. Study in general: 0.01% DPC was applied to the upper back in patch tests, which were read at 6 days. Slight differences in pooled library volume were the main source of varying TCR yields across samples.

The CDR3 totals 17 residues. Trimming removed 6 bases from V and 2 bases from J, with 22 bases in between. Germline CDR1 and CDR2: MNHEY and SVGAGI. As for time point: patch test 2, 6 weeks after DPC sensitization. Regarding treatment: therapeutic diphenylcyclopropenone sensitization with weekly scalp DPC. Patch tests were applied only after blood draws. How the authors handled the data: Samples contained a median of roughly 99,000 TCRs, with a range of about 23,224 to 750,000. From the RACE reads, TCRdb called clonotypes with MiXCR, one entry per CDR3 protein. None of the V and J calls come from the authors' own analysis; TCRdb made them. The table has around 75,000 distinct CDR3 sequences, about 9.3% seen once. This clonotype appeared many times.

This receptor was taken from a woman in her forties or fifties with alopecia areata. Some clones in this sample may be carry-over from other donors' samples. This chain links TRBV6-5 with TRBJ1-2, with D perhaps TRBD1 (5 bases). Source: whole blood, taken in connection with sensitization to the hapten diphenylcyclopropenone (DPC). The CDR3 sequence: CASSHLPGVADNYGYTF. The CDR3, as DNA: TGTGCCAGCAGCCACCTACCGGGGGTCGCGGACAACTATGGCTACACCTTC.